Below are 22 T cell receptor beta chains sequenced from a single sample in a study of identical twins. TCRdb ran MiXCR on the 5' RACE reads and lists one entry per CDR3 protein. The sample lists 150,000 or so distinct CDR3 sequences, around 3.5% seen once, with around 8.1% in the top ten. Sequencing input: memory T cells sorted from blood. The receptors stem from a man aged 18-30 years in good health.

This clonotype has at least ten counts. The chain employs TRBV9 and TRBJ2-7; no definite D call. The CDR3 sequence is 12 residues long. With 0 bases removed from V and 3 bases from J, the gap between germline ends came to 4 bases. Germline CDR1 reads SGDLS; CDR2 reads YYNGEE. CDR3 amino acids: CASSVVGYEQYF. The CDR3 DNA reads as TGTGCCAGCAGCGTAGTGGGCTACGAGCAGTACTTC.

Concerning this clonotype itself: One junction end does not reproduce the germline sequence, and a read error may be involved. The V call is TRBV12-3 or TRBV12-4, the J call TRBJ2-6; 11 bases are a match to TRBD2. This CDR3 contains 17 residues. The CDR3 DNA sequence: TGTGCCAGCACTTTAGCGGGAGGGCCTTCTGGGGCCAACGTCCTGACTTTC. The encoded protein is CASTLAGGPSGANVLTF.

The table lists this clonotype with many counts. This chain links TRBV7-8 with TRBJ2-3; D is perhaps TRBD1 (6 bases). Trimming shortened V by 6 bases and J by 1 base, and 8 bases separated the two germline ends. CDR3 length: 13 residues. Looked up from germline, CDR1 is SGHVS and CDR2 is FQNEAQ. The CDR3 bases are TGTGCCAGCAGGGACAGAGGCACAGATACGCAGTATTTT. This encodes CASRDRGTDTQYF.

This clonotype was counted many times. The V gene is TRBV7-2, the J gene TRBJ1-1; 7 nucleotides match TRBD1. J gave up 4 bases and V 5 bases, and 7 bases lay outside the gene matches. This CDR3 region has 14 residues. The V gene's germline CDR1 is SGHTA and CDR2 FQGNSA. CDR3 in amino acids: CASSIQGVSTEAFF. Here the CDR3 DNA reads TGTGCCAGCAGCATCCAGGGGGTCTCCACTGAAGCTTTCTTT.

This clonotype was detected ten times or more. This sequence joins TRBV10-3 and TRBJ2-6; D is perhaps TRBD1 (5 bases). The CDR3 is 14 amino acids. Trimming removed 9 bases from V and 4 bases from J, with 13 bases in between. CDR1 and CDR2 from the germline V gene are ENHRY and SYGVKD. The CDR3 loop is CAIGQGTGANVLTF. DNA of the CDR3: TGTGCCATTGGGCAGGGTACCGGGGCCAACGTCCTGACTTTC.

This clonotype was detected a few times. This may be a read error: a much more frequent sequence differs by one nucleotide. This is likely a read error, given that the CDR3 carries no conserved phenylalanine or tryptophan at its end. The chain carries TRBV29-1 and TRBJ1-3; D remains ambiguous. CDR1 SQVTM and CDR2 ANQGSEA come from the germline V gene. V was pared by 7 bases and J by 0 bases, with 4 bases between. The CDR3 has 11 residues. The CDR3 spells CSGASGNTIYC. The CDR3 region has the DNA TGCAGCGGGGCCTCTGGAAACACCATATATTGT.

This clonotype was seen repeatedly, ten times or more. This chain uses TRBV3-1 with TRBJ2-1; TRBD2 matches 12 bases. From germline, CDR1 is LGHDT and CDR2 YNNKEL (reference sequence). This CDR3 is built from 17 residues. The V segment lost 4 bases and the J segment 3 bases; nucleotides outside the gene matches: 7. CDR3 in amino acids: CASSPRLAGEVYNEQFF. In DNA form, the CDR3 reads TGTGCCAGCAGCCCACGACTAGCGGGGGAGGTCTACAATGAGCAGTTCTTC.

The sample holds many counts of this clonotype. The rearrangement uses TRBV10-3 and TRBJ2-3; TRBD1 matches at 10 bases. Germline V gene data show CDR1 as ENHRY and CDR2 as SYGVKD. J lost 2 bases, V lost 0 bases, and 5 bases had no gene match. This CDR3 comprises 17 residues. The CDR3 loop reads CAISESGTGDLTDTQYF. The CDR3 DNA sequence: TGTGCCATCAGTGAGTCGGGGACAGGGGACCTCACAGATACGCAGTATTTT.

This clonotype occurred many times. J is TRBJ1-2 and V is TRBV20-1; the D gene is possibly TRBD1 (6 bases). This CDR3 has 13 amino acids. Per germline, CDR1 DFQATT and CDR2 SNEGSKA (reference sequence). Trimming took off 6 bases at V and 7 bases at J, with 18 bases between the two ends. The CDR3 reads CSAGGDLPRGYTF. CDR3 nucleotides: TGCAGTGCCGGGGGCGATCTCCCCCGTGGCTACACCTTC.

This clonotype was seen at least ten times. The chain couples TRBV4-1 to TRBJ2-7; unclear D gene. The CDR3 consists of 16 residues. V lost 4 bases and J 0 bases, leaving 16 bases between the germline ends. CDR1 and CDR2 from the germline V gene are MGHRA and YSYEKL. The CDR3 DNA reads TGCGCCAGCAGCCCACCCGTGGACGCGATCTCCTACGAGCAGTACGTC. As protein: CASSPPVDAISYEQYV.

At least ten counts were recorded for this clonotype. CDR3 DNA sequence: TGTGCCAGCAGTTACACTCGTCCAACACAGGGAGCGGTTGGGGCCAACGTCCTGACTTTC. As protein: CASSYTRPTQGAVGANVLTF. This chain connects TRBV6-2 or TRBV6-3 to TRBJ2-6; tentatively, D is TRBD1 (6 bases). Looked up from germline, CDR1 is MNHEY and CDR2 is SVGEGT. The germline V and J ends were trimmed by 2 bases and 3 bases, with 23 bases remaining between them. CDR3 length: 20 residues.

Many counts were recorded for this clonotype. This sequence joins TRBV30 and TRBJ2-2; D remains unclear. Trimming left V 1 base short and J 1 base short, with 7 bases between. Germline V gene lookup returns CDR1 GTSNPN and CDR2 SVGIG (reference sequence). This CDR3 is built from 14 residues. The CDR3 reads CAWSAQKNTGELFF. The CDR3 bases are TGTGCCTGGAGTGCCCAGAAGAACACCGGGGAGCTGTTTTTT.

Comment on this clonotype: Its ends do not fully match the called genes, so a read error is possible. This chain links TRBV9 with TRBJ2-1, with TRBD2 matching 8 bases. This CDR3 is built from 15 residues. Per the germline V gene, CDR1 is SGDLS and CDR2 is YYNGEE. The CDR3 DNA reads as TGTGCCAGCAGCCCAGAGGGGACTAGAGCCCATGAGCGGATCTTC. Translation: CASSPEGTRAHERIF.

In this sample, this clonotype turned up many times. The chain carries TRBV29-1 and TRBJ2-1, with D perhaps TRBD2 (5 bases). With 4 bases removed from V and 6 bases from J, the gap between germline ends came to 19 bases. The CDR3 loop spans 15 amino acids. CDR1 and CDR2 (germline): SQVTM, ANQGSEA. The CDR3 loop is CSVVPRVSYRNEQFF. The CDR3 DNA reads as TGCAGCGTTGTCCCGAGGGTTAGCTACCGCAATGAGCAGTTCTTC.

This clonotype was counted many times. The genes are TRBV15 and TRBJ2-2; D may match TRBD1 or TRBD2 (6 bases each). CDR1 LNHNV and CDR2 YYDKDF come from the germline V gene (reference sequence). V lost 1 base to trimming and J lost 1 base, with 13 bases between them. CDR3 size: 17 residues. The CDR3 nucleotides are TGTGCCACCAGCAGAGGGGGGCTAGCGCGGAACACCGGGGAGCTGTTTTTT. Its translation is CATSRGGLARNTGELFF. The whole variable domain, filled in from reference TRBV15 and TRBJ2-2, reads DAMVIQNPRYQVTQFGKPVTLSCSQTLNHNVMYWYQQKSSQAPKLLFHYYDKDFNNEADTPDNFQSRRPNTSFCFLDIRSPGLGDTAMYLCATSRGGLARNTGELFFGEGSRLTVL.

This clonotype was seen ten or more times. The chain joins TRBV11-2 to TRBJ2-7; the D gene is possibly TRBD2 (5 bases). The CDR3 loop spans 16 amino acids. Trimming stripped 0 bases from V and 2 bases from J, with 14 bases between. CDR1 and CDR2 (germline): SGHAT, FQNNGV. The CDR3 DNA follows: TGTGCCAGCAGCTTAGACGGGGTCTCCCTCACCTACGAGCAGTACTTC. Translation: CASSLDGVSLTYEQYF.

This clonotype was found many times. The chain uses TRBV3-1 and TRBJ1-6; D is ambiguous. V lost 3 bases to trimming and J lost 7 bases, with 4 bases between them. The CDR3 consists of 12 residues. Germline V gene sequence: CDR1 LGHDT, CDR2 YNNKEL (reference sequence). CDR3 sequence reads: CASSHRNSPLHF. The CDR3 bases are TGTGCCAGCAGCCACAGGAATTCACCCCTCCACTTT.

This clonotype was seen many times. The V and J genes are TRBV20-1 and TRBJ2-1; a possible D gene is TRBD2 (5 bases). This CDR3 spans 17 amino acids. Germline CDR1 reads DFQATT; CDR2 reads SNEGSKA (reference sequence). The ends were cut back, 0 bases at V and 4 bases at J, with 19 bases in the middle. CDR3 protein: CSARDVRDFSGYNEQFF. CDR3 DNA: TGCAGTGCTAGAGATGTACGGGATTTTTCGGGGTACAATGAGCAGTTCTTC.

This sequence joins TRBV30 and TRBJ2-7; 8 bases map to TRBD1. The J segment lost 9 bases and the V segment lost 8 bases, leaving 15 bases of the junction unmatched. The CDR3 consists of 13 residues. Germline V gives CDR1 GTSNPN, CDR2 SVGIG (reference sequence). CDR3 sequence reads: CAVSRDRPWGQYF. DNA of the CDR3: TGTGCCGTATCCCGGGACAGGCCTTGGGGGCAGTACTTC.

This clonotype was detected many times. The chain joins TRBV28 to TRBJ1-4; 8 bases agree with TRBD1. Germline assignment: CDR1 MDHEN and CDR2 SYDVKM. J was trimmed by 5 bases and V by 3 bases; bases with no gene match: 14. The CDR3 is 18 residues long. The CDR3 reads CASSFLDRAFGENEKLFF. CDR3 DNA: TGTGCCAGCAGTTTTCTGGACAGGGCCTTCGGGGAGAATGAAAAACTGTTTTTT.

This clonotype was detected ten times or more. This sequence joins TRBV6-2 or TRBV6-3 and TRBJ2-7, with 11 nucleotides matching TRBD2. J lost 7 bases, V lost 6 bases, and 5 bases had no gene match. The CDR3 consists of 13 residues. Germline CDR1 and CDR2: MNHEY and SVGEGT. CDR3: CASSSTSGEEQYV. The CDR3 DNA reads TGTGCCAGCAGCTCGACTAGCGGGGAAGAGCAGTACGTC.

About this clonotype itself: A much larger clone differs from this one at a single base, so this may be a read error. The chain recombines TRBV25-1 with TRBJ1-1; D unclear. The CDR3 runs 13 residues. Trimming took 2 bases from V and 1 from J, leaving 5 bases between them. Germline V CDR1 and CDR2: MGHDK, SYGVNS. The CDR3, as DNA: TGTGCCAGCAGTGAACCGGGGAACACTGAAGCTTTCTTT. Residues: CASSEPGNTEAFF.